Shown below are 8 T cell receptor beta chains from a single sample sequenced in a study of T cell responses to AZD1222 COVID-19 vaccine. Measured with immunoSEQ multiplex PCR; TCRdb has only the in-frame clones, and not every one. The sample has about 150,000 clones, around 90% seen once. Sequencing was performed on peripheral blood, taken on day 0 of AZD1222 vaccination. The receptors here all came from an adult in good health.

V gene TRBV28 combines with J gene TRBJ1-3; 10 nucleotides align to TRBD1. Looked up from germline, CDR1 is MDHEN and CDR2 is SYDVKM. V was pared by 4 bases and J by 0 bases, with 3 bases of the junction left unmatched. The CDR3 is made up of 16 amino acids. The CDR3 bases are TGTGCCAGCAGTTCGACAGGGGGCGCCTCTGGAAACACCATATATTTT. Residues: CASSSTGGASGNTIYF.

This chain links TRBV5-1 with TRBJ1-2, with 11 bases matching TRBD1. CDR3 size: 15 residues. The trim removed 0 bases at V and 8 bases at J, leaving 6 bases unmatched. Germline V gene sequence: CDR1 SGHRS, CDR2 YFSETQ. CDR3 DNA sequence: TGCGCCAGCAGCTTGGACGGACAGGGGGCAAACGGCTACACCTTC. Residues: CASSLDGQGANGYTF.

The V gene is TRBV10-3, the J gene TRBJ1-1; 7 bases line up with TRBD1. Trimming took 0 bases from V and 2 from J; bases not matched to a gene: 3. There are 15 residues in the CDR3. CDR1 and CDR2 from the germline V gene are ENHRY and SYGVKD. The CDR3 here is CAISESPGGNTEAFF. The DNA for the CDR3 is TGTGCCATCAGTGAGTCGCCAGGGGGAAACACTGAAGCTTTCTTT.

In its sample, this clone was seen once. The chain has TRBV6-5 and TRBJ2-3; TRBD2 matches at 9 bases. The germline V gene has CDR1 MNHEY and CDR2 SVGAGI. With 8 bases clipped from V and 6 bases from J, the junction kept 9 bases outside the gene matches. The CDR3 has 14 amino acids. In DNA form, the CDR3 reads TGTGCCAGCCAAGGGCTAGCGGGATTTGATACGCAGTATTTT. Translation gives CASQGLAGFDTQYF.

The genes are TRBV18 and TRBJ2-7; no definite D call. CDR1 and CDR2 from the germline V gene are KGHSH and LQKENI. V was cut by 2 bases and J by 0 bases, with 11 bases left in between. CDR3 length: 15 amino acids. The chain's CDR3 is CASSPAALNSYEQYF. The CDR3 DNA reads as TGTGCCAGCTCACCAGCGGCGTTGAACTCCTACGAGCAGTACTTC.

This sequence joins TRBV6-9 and TRBJ1-5; no clear D. The CDR3 extends over 14 amino acids. Germline V gene data show CDR1 as MNHGY and CDR2 as SVAAGI. V was cut by 6 bases and J by 2 bases, with 11 bases left in between. The chain's CDR3 is CASRGLAGNQPQHF. The CDR3 nucleotides read TGTGCCAGCAGGGGTTTGGCAGGCAATCAGCCCCAGCATTTT.

V usage is TRBV3-1 (or the pseudogene TRBV3-2) and J usage is TRBJ2-3; 9 nucleotides match TRBD2. Germline CDR1 and CDR2: LGHDT and YNNKEL (reference sequence). Trimming removed 5 bases from V and 9 bases from J; junction bases left unmatched: 6. The CDR3 is 13 residues long. CDR3 nucleotide sequence: TGTGCCAGCAGCTCAAGACTAGCGGAAACGCAGTATTTT. It specifies CASSSRLAETQYF.

The chain is built from TRBV4-1 and TRBJ1-5, with TRBD1 identical over 7 bases. The CDR3 sequence is 15 residues long. Germline-derived CDR1 and CDR2 are MGHRA and YSYEKL. The trim removed 0 bases at V and 10 bases at J, leaving 9 bases unmatched. This CDR3 reads CASSQDRAGGNPQHF. CDR3 in DNA: TGCGCCAGCAGCCAAGATCGGGCAGGGGGTAACCCCCAGCATTTT.